Below are 6 T cell receptor beta chains sequenced from a single sample in a study of glioma-infiltrating T cells. TCR alpha and beta CDR3 regions were amplified from RNA using iRepertoire nested multiplex PCR. TCRdb called the multiplex PCR reads again in MiXCR, with one record for every CDR3 protein. The sample lists under 200,000 distinct CDR3 sequences; 43% were seen once. Sequencing was carried out using glioma tissue, nonneoplastic brain tissue, or PBMCs (not recorded which). All receptors derive from a human donor with low-grade glioma or glioblastoma, undergoing nonglioma brain surgery, or in good health (not recorded which).

This clonotype showed up many times. The V and J genes are TRBV27 and TRBJ2-7; D is uncertain. Trimming removed 9 bases from V and 7 bases from J, with 4 bases in between. Germline V lookup: CDR1 MNHEY, CDR2 SMNVEV (reference sequence). The CDR3 consists of 8 residues. CDR3 sequence: CASREQYF. As DNA, the CDR3 is TGTGCCAGTAGGGAGCAGTACTTC.

The CDR3 nucleotides read TGTGCCAGCAGTTTTGTAGTAGCTCGGGGCCGCGAGCAGTTCTTC. It encodes CASSFVVARGREQFF. J is TRBJ2-1 and V is TRBV28, with D possibly being TRBD1 or TRBD2 (5 bases each). Trimming stripped 3 bases from V and 10 bases from J, with 19 bases between. Germline V CDR1 and CDR2: MDHEN, SYDVKM. This CDR3 comprises 15 residues.

The CDR3 loop reads CASSDLGSGTDTQYF. CDR3 coding DNA: TGTGCCAGCAGTGATCTAGGGAGTGGCACAGATACGCAGTATTTT. V usage is TRBV2 and J usage is TRBJ2-3; D might be TRBD2 (5 bases). CDR3 length: 15 residues. CDR1 SNHLY and CDR2 FYNNEI come from the germline V gene. Trimming left V 3 bases short and J 1 base short, with 11 bases between.

This clonotype was seen at least ten times. V is TRBV6-2 or TRBV6-3 and J is TRBJ2-2; D gene ambiguous. CDR3 length equals 14 residues. V lost 0 bases to trimming and J lost 6 bases, with 8 bases between them. Germline assignment: CDR1 MNHEY and CDR2 SVGEGT. This CDR3 reads CASSYSRRAGELFF. The DNA for the CDR3 is TGTGCCAGCAGTTACTCTCGCCGGGCCGGGGAGCTGTTTTTT.

Notes on this clonotype: The junction shows a germline mismatch at one end, possibly a read error. V and J are TRBV2 and TRBJ1-6; D ambiguous. The CDR3 contains 14 residues. The V gene's germline CDR1 is SNHLY and CDR2 FYNNEI. CDR3 DNA sequence: TGTGCCAGCAGTGAAGCGCTTCCCCATTCACCCCTAAACTTT. Its translation is CASSEALPHSPLNF. Drawing the rest from reference TRBV2 and TRBJ1-6, the complete variable domain is EPEVTQTPSHQVTQMGQEVILRCVPISNHLYFYWYRQILGQKVEFLVSFYNNEISEKSEIFDDQFSVERPDGSNFTLKIRSTKLEDSAMYFCASSEALPHSPLNFGNGTRLTVT.

About this clonotype itself: It may be a read error: a sequence one base away is much more abundant. The rearrangement joins TRBV28 to TRBJ1-2, with D unclear. There are 14 residues in the CDR3. V lost 10 bases and J lost 2, with 17 bases in between. CDR1 is MDHEN, CDR2 SYDVKM, per germline. The CDR3 loop is CAITYDTGNYGYTF. In DNA form, the CDR3 reads TGTGCCATCACCTACGACACGGGAAACTATGGCTACACCTTC.